This T cell receptor (beta chain) originates from a study of siplizumab effects on memory and regulatory T cells (dated by TCRdb to the late 2010s). Context from the whole study: The study looked at the effect of siplizumab, an anti-CD2 antibody, on alloreactive T-cell subsets in allogeneic mixed lymphocyte reactions made from human PBMCs.

From its cysteine to its phenylalanine, the CDR3 spans 17 amino acids. The kept DNA is CDR3 alone, 51 bases in frame from the first base. Looking up the germline V gene yields CDR1 SGHAT and CDR2 FQNNGV. Relative to germline, V is 5 bases shorter and J is 4 bases shorter, with 20 bases between their ends. Sorted unstimulated T cells, along with proliferating T cells recovered from mixed lymphocyte reactions, underwent TCRbeta CDR3 sequencing. Fresh whole blood from nine to eleven HLA-typed healthy donors served as the source for isolating PBMCs. Library prep was done by the immunoSEQ multiplex PCR assay. Roughly 100,000 TCR templates per sample were assayed on the deep sequencing platform. Genomic DNA extracted from sorted T cells was used for TCRbeta CDR3 sequencing. The paper's data handling went like this. The R programming language was used for the clonal analysis of the TCRbeta CDR3 data. Comparing unstimulated samples against CFSE-low samples taken after the reaction was how alloreactive CD4+ and CD8+ clones were defined. Regulatory or non-regulatory origin was assigned to alloreactive CD4+ clones by matching of sequences to sorted unstimulated Treg and non-Treg repertoires. Drawn from immuneACCESS, this table holds only the in-frame rearrangements with V and J called that TCRdb kept. Clones are partly lost; checked studies trace under half to an unresolved V gene and leave the rest unexplained. V and J calls and clone size come straight from that table; D and trimming were deduced from the DNA. Within this sample are some 75,000 clones, with roughly 93% of them counted one time only. In total, the top ten clones hold over 4% of the sample.

The paper as a whole reports these results and caveats: About 80-96% of proliferating CD4+ or CD8+ clones could not be given a naive or memory phenotype. In reactions with siplizumab, an average of around 70% of mappable alloreactive CD4+ clones were Treg-derived, compared with roughly 27% in control reactions. Unstimulated naive T cells appeared more diverse than memory T cells, and naive cells seemed to contribute substantially to the alloresponse. The cumulative frequency of alloreactive sequences that could be traced back to unstimulated CD4+ memory T cells was significantly reduced by siplizumab. Sequences below about 10^-5 frequency were poorly captured, so only a minor fraction of alloreactive clones could be mapped to unstimulated subsets. The suppressive function of proliferating Tregs from siplizumab cultures was not functionally confirmed.

On this clone itself: No cognate antigen has been identified for it. Per-base qualities were not stored, and no clone one base away is much larger.

Material: CD8+ T cells sorted from blood. Recombination joined TRBV11-2 with TRBJ2-2; 5 matching bases give a weak D call of TRBD1. The TCR originated in a human donor in good health. The CDR3 protein is CASSDRYRAGLTGELFF. The sequenced DNA is TGTGCCAGCAGCGATCGATACCGCGCAGGGCTCACCGGGGAGCTGTTTTTT.